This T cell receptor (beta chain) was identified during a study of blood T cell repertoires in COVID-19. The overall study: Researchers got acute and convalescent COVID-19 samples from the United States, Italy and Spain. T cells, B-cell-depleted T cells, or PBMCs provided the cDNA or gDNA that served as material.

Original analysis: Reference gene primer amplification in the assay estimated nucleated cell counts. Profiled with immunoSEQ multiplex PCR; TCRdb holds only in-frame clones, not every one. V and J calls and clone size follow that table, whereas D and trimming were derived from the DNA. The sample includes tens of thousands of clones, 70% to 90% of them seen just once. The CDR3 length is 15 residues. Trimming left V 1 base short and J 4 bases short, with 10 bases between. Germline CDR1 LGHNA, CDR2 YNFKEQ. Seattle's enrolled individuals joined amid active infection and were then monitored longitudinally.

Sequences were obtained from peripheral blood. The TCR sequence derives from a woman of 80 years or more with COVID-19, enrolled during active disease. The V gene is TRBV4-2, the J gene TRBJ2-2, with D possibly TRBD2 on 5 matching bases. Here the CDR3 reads CASSQVRLPTGELFF. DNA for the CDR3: TGTGCCAGCAGCCAAGTACGACTACCCACCGGGGAGCTGTTTTTT.